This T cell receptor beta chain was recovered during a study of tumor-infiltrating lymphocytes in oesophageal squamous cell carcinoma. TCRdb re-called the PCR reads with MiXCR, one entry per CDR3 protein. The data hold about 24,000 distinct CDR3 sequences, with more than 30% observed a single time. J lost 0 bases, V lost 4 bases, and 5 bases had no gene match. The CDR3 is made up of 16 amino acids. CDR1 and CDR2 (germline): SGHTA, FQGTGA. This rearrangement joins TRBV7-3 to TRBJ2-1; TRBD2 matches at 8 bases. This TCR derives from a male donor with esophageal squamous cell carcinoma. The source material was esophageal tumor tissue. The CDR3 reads CASSSQAGVSYNEQFF. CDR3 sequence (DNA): TGTGCCAGCAGCTCCCAAGCGGGAGTCTCCTACAATGAGCAGTTCTTC.